Included here is one TCR beta chain sequence, with context. This clonotype was observed many times. Its cognate antigen has yet to be identified. No base qualities exist here, and no much larger clone lies one base off it. The data belong to a study of molecular identifiers for immune sequencing clone quantification (dated by TCRdb to the late 2010s). As for the study more broadly: For a replicate experiment, RNA from around 20,000 or 99,000 naive CD8 T cells was divided into five aliquots, and four of the five aliquots were sequenced. CD8 T cells were used in a methods study to benchmark molecular-identifier clustering-based TCR repertoire sequencing (MIDCIRS) and TCR RNA copy counting.

The paper as a whole reports these results and caveats: The naive libraries included spiked-in Jurkat TCR RNA (10 copies' worth), and this Jurkat TCR RNA is not part of the donor repertoire. Highly expanded clone sizes could be underestimated if identical TCR molecules share a barcode. In CMV-specific effector cells, clones with more than 20 RNA copies contained over 99% of molecules, whereas in naive cells such clones contained under 1% of molecules. Modeling estimated about 3 recovered TCR RNA copies per cell, compared with approximately 9.5 by digital PCR, which implies roughly 30% capture efficiency. When barcode sub-clustering was not used, chimeric consensus sequences inflated TCR diversity, with chimeras reaching as high as 47%. Spiked-in Jurkat TCR RNA equal to a single cell's worth was reported to be detectable even within one million naive CD8 T cells.

Libraries of naive CD8 T cells were generated from roughly 21,000 to 960,000 sorted cells, with 10%, 30% or 50% of the purified RNA used. Naive CD8 T cells, defined as CD8+CD4-CCR7+CD45RA+, were FACS-sorted into RLT Plus buffer on a BD FACSAria II. Approximately eleven TCR copies' worth of Jurkat RNA were spiked into about 20,000-1,000,000 naive CD8 T cell samples to test detection sensitivity. CD8 T cells were enriched using RosetteSep CD8+ T Cell Enrichment Cocktail and Ficoll-Paque, and the enriched cells then underwent ACK red cell lysis. The library was prepared using PCR. Sequencing was carried out with an Illumina HiSeq 4000. Preparation of bulk TCR libraries followed a previously described approach, with the TCR primers listed in Table S5. The Qiagen AllPrep DNA/RNA kit was used to purify total RNA. Before analysis, reads from multiple sequencing runs of the same library were pooled. From the authors' description of their analysis: Reads were retained only if their TCR constant sequence matched exactly, and those retained reads were trimmed to 150 nt and grouped according to their 12-nt molecular barcodes. Reads within each barcode group were sub-clustered using a 15% Levenshtein threshold, and quality-weighted consensus sequences were constructed for each RNA molecule. Non-functional sequences were filtered out, along with any lower-count sequence sitting one edit away from another sequence. On the basis of fitting two negative binomial distributions, barcode sub-clusters with fewer than 20% of the maximum read count were discarded. TCRdb itself trimmed the public reads at Q25 with fastp, ran MiXCR and retained productive beta chains. Rows with one shared CDR3 protein collapse into an entry with the most common genes and DNA. These V and J calls derive from TCRdb rather than the authors' analysis. Across this sample there are under 650,000 distinct CDR3 sequences, with approximately 20% seen only once. 0.85% to 0.9% of the sample is taken by the ten largest.

The TCR comes from a human donor in good health. Some libraries in this study had Jurkat cell RNA spiked in. Input material: naive CD8+ T cells from blood, with Jurkat cell RNA spiked in. According to the study, the label for this sample's cell subset or site signals: FACS-sorted CD8+CD4-CCR7+CD45RA+ naive T cells.

The nucleotide sequence reads TGTGCCAGCAGCGTGACTTACCAGGGGATAACTGAAAAACTGTTTTTT. Translated, this is CASSVTYQGITEKLFF. The V gene is TRBV5-6 and the J gene is TRBJ1-4, and the D gene may be TRBD1, 6 bases matching. CDR1 and CDR2, per the germline V gene, are SGHDT and YYEEEE. The CDR3 has 16 amino acids, counting the end cysteine and phenylalanine. The read is trimmed to its CDR3 DNA, 48 bases read in frame from base 1. Deletion took 4 bases off V and 7 bases off J, with a span of 20 bases between the germline ends.